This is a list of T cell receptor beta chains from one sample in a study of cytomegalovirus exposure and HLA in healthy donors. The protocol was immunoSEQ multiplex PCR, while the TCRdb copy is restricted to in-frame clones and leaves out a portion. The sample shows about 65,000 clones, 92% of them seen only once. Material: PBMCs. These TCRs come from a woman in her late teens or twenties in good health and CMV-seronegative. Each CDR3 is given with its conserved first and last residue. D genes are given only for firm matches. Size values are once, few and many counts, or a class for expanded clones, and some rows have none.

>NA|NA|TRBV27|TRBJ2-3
TGTGCCAGCAGTTTAAAAGGGGGTTTCGCAGATACGCAGTATTTT
CASSLKGGFADTQYF
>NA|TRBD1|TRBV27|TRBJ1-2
TGTGCCAGCAGCAGGGACAGGGTGCGGGGCTACACCTTC
CASSRDRVRGYTF
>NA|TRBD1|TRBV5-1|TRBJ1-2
TGCGCCAGCAGCGAAGGGACAGCCAACTATGGCTACACCTTC
CASSEGTANYGYTF
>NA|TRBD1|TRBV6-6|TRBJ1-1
TGTGCCAGCAGCGACGACAGGGGCGCTGAAGCTTTCTTT
CASSDDRGAEAFF
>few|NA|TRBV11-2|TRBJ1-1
TGTGCCAGCAGCGCCTACAGGGAAGCTGAAGCTTTCTTT
CASSAYREAEAFF
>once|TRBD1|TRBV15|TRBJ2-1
TGTGCCACCAGCAGAGATCTGTGGGACAGGGTGGACAATGAGCAGTTCTTC
CATSRDLWDRVDNEQFF
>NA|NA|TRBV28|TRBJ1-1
TGTGCCAGCAACCCTACAGGGAAAAGGGCGGCTTTCTTT
CASNPTGKRAAFF
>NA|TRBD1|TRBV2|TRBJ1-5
TGTGCCAGCAGTGAGGCTACTACAGGGGCCCGATCTCTGCCCCAGCATTTT
CASSEATTGARSLPQHF
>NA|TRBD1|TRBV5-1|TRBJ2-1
TGCGCCAGCAGCTCAACCACAGGGGTTGGGCGGAATGAGCAGTTCTTC
CASSSTTGVGRNEQFF
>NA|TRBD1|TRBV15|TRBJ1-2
TGTGCCACCAGCAGGGACAGGGCCTATGGCTACACCTTC
CATSRDRAYGYTF
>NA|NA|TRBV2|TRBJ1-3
TGTGCCAGCAGTTTAACCTGGCAGGTGCAGGGCTTTGGAAACACCATATATTTT
CASSLTWQVQGFGNTIYF
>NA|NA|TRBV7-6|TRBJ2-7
TGTGCCAGCAGCTTAGTCGGCAGGTTCGGGCAGTACTTC
CASSLVGRFGQYF
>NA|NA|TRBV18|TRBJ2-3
TGTGCCAGCTCACCCCCCGAGAGGGGCGCGGGGGATACGCAGTATTTT
CASSPPERGAGDTQYF
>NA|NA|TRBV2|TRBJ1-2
TGTGCCAGCAGTGGGGGCCCTACCTATGGCTACACCTTC
CASSGGPTYGYTF
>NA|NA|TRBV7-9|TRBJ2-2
TGTGCCAGCAGCGGGAGGTGGGACCCAGAGAACACCGGGGAGCTGTTTTTT
CASSGRWDPENTGELFF
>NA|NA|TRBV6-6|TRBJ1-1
TGTGCCAGCAGACAGCCGGAGAACACTGAAGCTTTCTTT
CASRQPENTEAFF
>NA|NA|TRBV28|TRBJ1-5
TGTGCCAGCAGTTTGGACAGCCGATATCAGCCCCAGCATTTT
CASSLDSRYQPQHF
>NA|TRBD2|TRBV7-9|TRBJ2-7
TGTGCCAGCAGCTTGTGGGAAAGCGGGGACGAGCAGTACTTC
CASSLWESGDEQYF
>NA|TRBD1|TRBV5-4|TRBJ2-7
TGTGCCAGCAGCTGGGACAGCTCCTACGAGCAGTACTTC
CASSWDSSYEQYF
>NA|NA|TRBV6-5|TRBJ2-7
TGTGCCAGCAGTTACAGGGGTCAGGGCTTTTTATCCGAGCAGTACTTC
CASSYRGQGFLSEQYF
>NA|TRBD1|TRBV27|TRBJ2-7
TGTGCCAGCAGTTCTAAACCCCCGGGACAGGGGGCGCAAGGCGAGCAGTACTTC
CASSSKPPGQGAQGEQYF
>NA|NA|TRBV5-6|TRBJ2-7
TGTGCCAGCAGCCCGGGTGGGTTTCAGGGCTACGAGCAGTACTTC
CASSPGGFQGYEQYF
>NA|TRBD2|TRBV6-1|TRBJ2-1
TGTGCCAGCAGTGAACAGACTAGCGTCCTAGGGACCTACAATGAGCAGTTCTTC
CASSEQTSVLGTYNEQFF
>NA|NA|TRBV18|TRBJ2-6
TGTGCCAGCTCACCCAGCTCTGGGGCCAACGTCCTGACTTTC
CASSPSSGANVLTF
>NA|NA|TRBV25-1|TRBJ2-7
TGTGCCAGCAGTGACGGGGGTCGGTGGCACGAGCAGTACTTC
CASSDGGRWHEQYF
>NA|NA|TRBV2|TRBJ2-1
TGTGCCAGCAGTTCGGACAGTAGAGTCGGGGAGCAGTTCTTC
CASSSDSRVGEQFF
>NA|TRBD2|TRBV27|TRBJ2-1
TGTGCCAGCAGTTTATCAACCCTAGCGGGGGTAGGGGCCAATGAGCAGTTCTTC
CASSLSTLAGVGANEQFF
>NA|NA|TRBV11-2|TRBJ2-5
TGTGCCAGCAGCTTTCCAACCCGAGGACAAGAGACCCAGTACTTC
CASSFPTRGQETQYF
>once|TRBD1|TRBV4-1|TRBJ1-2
TGCGCCAGCAGCCCCCCGGGACAGGTACCCTATGGCTACACCTTC
CASSPPGQVPYGYTF
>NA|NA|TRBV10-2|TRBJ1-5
TGCGCCAGCAGTGAGATCCACCGGGATCAGCCCCAGCATTTT
CASSEIHRDQPQHF
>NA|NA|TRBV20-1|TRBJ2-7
TGCAGTGCTAGAGGAGCATCGGTGCAGTACTTC
CSARGASVQYF
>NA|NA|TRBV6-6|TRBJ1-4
TGTGCCAGCAGTTACTCGGACACAGACGTAGAAAAACTGTTTTTT
CASSYSDTDVEKLFF
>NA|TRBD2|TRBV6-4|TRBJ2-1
TGTGCCAGCAGTCTACGGGAGGGCACCTACAATGAGCAGTTCTTC
CASSLREGTYNEQFF
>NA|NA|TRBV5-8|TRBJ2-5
TGTGCCAGCAGCTTGCGGGGGGAGACCCAGTACTTC
CASSLRGETQYF
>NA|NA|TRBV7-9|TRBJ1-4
TGTGCCAGCAGCTTAGCTACGGGTTTCCGAGAGGAAAAACTGTTTTTT
CASSLATGFREEKLFF
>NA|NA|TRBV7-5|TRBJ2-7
TGTGCCAGAAGCCCGGACCGGGACAGGGCCTACGAGCAGTACTTC
CARSPDRDRAYEQYF
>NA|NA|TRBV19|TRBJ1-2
TGTGCCAGTAACCAAGCCCCTAACTATGGCTACACCTTC
CASNQAPNYGYTF
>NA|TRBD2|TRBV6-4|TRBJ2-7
TGTGCCAGCAGTGAATCAGCGGGGGTGGGCGAGCAGTACTTC
CASSESAGVGEQYF
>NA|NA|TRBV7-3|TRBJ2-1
TGTGCCAGCAGCTTAACAGGGCGGAGGAAGCAGTTCTTC
CASSLTGRRKQFF
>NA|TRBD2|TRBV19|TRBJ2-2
TGTGCCTCCGCCCCGGGCGGGAGGGACACCGGGGAGCTGTTTTTT
CASAPGGRDTGELFF
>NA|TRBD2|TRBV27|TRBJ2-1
TGTGCCAGCAGCGTGGGAGGGCCTGACTACAATGAGCAGTTCTTC
CASSVGGPDYNEQFF